A single sample is the source of the 10 T cell receptor beta chains below, sequenced in a study of regulatory T cells in long-lasting Graves disease. The time point here: newly diagnosed GD, antithyroid drugs for less than 3 months. The authors made the TCR library using RNA they extracted from PBMCs. CDR3 regions were amplified by Arm-PCR using iRepertoire HTBI primers to build TCR beta libraries. Using its own MiXCR run on the multiplex PCR reads, TCRdb lists one record per CDR3 protein. This repertoire shows 420,000 or so distinct CDR3 sequences, about a sixth found once; its top ten account for 23%. The sample also formed part of further work on T cells in Graves' hyperthyroidism and ophthalmopathy.

The sample in question was peripheral blood mononuclear cells (PBMCs), obtained at new diagnosis, from a patient treated with antithyroid drugs. The receptors here all came from a young woman with Graves disease.

J is TRBJ2-7 and V is TRBV29-1; TRBD1 might be the D (5 bases). The CDR3 sequence is 13 residues long. The germline V gene has CDR1 SQVTM and CDR2 ANQGSEA. V was pared by 5 bases and J by 2 bases, with 13 bases between. This CDR3 reads CSVYLQGAYEQYF. CDR3 nucleotide sequence: TGCAGCGTTTATCTGCAGGGCGCCTACGAGCAGTACTTC.

At least ten counts were recorded for this clonotype. The chain has TRBV28 and TRBJ1-6; D uncertain. Trimming removed 3 bases at V and 7 bases at J, with 19 bases between. The CDR3 runs to 17 residues. Germline V gene data show CDR1 as MDHEN and CDR2 as SYDVKM. This CDR3 reads CASSLVLGAETNSPLHF. CDR3 nucleotide sequence: TGTGCCAGCAGTTTGGTTTTGGGTGCGGAGACGAATTCACCCCTCCACTTT.

In its sample, this clonotype was seen many times. This chain uses TRBV7-3 with TRBJ2-1; D remains ambiguous. V lost 5 bases to trimming and J lost 0 bases, with 8 bases between them. The CDR3 has 14 amino acids. Germline V CDR1 and CDR2: SGHTA, FQGTGA. Written as DNA, the CDR3 is TGTGCCAGCAGCCCCAGCCTCTCCTACAATGAGCAGTTCTTC. This encodes CASSPSLSYNEQFF.

The chain carries TRBV14 and TRBJ2-3; 7 nucleotides align to TRBD2. Trimming removed 5 bases from V and 5 bases from J; junction bases left unmatched: 10. The CDR3 is 15 residues long. Per the germline V gene, CDR1 is SGHDN and CDR2 is FVKESK. DNA of the CDR3: TGTGCCAGCAGCGAAAGTGGCGGGAGTAGAGATACGCAGTATTTT. It encodes CASSESGGSRDTQYF.

This clonotype has only a few counts. The chain is built from TRBV6-2 or TRBV6-3 and TRBJ2-7; D may be TRBD1 or TRBD2 (6 bases each). In germline, CDR1 is MNHEY, CDR2 SVGEGT. V was trimmed by 6 bases and J by 3 bases, leaving 15 bases between them. The CDR3 covers 14 residues. CDR3 in DNA: TGTGCCAGCAGATCACAGGGAGGTCTCTACGAGCAGTACTTC. It is translated as CASRSQGGLYEQYF.

This clonotype was observed many times. The chain carries TRBV7-3 and TRBJ2-3; D may be TRBD2 (6 bases). The CDR3 extends over 15 amino acids. The ends were cut back, 4 bases at V and 4 bases at J, with 15 bases in the middle. Germline-derived CDR1 and CDR2 are SGHTA and FQGTGA. CDR3 bases: TGTGCCAGCAGCTCTCGAGGCGGGACCCCAGATACGCAGTATTTT. Its translation: CASSSRGGTPDTQYF.

Only a few counts were recorded for this clonotype. This chain uses TRBV5-5 with TRBJ1-5, with no clear D. Germline CDR1 is SGHKS and CDR2 is YYEKEE (reference sequence). CDR3 length: 13 amino acids. The V end was cut by 2 bases, the J end by 5 bases, with 8 bases between. The CDR3 protein is CASSFTSDQPQHF. The CDR3 coding sequence is TGTGCCAGCAGCTTCACGTCGGATCAGCCCCAGCATTTT.

This clonotype was seen more than once but under ten times. V usage is TRBV5-1 and J usage is TRBJ2-1, with D possibly matching TRBD1 (6 bases). Trimming stripped 4 bases from V and 1 base from J, with 15 bases between. The germline CDR1 and CDR2 sequences are SGHRS and YFSETQ. This CDR3 spans 16 amino acids. CDR3 residues: CASSAGQRGSYNEQFF. In DNA, the CDR3 is TGCGCCAGCAGCGCCGGACAGAGGGGTTCCTACAATGAGCAGTTCTTC.

This clonotype appeared a few times. V usage is TRBV7-9 and J usage is TRBJ2-5; D may be TRBD1 or TRBD2 (7 bases each). The V and J ends lost 8 bases and 2 bases respectively, with 15 bases between them. The germline V gene encodes CDR1 SEHNR and CDR2 FQNEAQ (reference sequence). There are 14 residues in the CDR3. CDR3 sequence (DNA): TGTGCCAGCTCGACAGGGAGGGGGCAAGAGACCCAGTACTTC. It specifies CASSTGRGQETQYF.

This clonotype was observed many times. The chain links TRBV20-1 to TRBJ2-3, with 9 bases identical to TRBD2. Germline assignment: CDR1 DFQATT and CDR2 SNEGSKA (reference sequence). CDR3 size: 13 residues. The ends lost 4 bases at V and 6 bases at J; junction bases unmatched: 5. The DNA of the CDR3 is TGCAGTGCTATTAGCGGGAGTAGGGATACGCAGTATTTT. It is translated as CSAISGSRDTQYF.